The 7 T cell receptor beta chains presented below share a single source sample, sequenced in a study of vaccination effects on CD4 cells after COVID-19. Pools of viral peptides were used by the ViraFEST assay to expand antigen-specific CD4+ T cells ahead of sequencing. Isolation of CD4+ T cells took place after 10 days of culture. The vaccine given was either BNT162b2 or mRNA-1273, in two doses. These receptors lack a known antigen. Generated by immunoSEQ multiplex PCR, the TCRdb table keeps only in-frame clones and is missing some. Of over 60,000 clones detected, 74% appear once; the ten largest clones hold about 1.6%. This specimen was CD4+ T cells from PBMCs cultured with HCoV-229E spike peptides, taken after COVID-19 vaccination. Source of these receptors: a human donor who received a COVID-19 vaccine.

The J gene is TRBJ2-1, the V gene TRBV3-1 (or the pseudogene TRBV3-2); D remains ambiguous. Deletions cut 1 base from V and 12 bases from J, with 16 bases between. Per germline, CDR1 LGHDT and CDR2 YNNKEL (reference sequence). The CDR3 totals 14 residues. CDR3 DNA: TGTGCCAGCAGCCAAGGGGGAACGGTGAATCCGCAGTTCTTC. Translated: CASSQGGTVNPQFF.

The rearrangement uses TRBV25-1 and TRBJ2-6; a possible D gene is TRBD1 (5 bases). The germline gives CDR1 MGHDK, CDR2 SYGVNS. Trimming removed 4 bases from V and 4 bases from J, with 11 bases in between. CDR3 length: 15 amino acids. The CDR3 sequence: CASSAAGSGANVLTF. The DNA for the CDR3 is TGTGCCAGCAGTGCAGCAGGGTCCGGGGCCAACGTCCTGACTTTC.

J is TRBJ2-1 and V is TRBV29-1, with 12 bases that match TRBD2. The CDR3 is 17 amino acids. Germline-derived CDR1 and CDR2 are SQVTM and ANQGSEA. V shed 3 bases, J shed 6 bases, and the junction held 12 bases outside the gene matches. Here the CDR3 DNA reads TGCAGCGTTGAGACTACCTACACTAGCGGGGGGTTCAATGAGCAGTTCTTC. It yields the protein CSVETTYTSGGFNEQFF.

V is TRBV30 and J is TRBJ1-3, with D possibly TRBD1 on 6 matching bases. Deletions cut 4 bases from V and 2 bases from J, with 12 bases between. CDR1 is GTSNPN and CDR2 is SVGIG in the germline V gene (reference sequence). This CDR3 has 14 amino acids. CDR3 protein: CAWKENRAGNTIYF. CDR3 in DNA: TGTGCCTGGAAGGAGAACAGGGCTGGAAACACCATATATTTT.

The gene calls are TRBV2 and TRBJ2-3; 10 bases line up with TRBD1. CDR1 SNHLY and CDR2 FYNNEI come from the germline V gene. The CDR3 contains 14 residues. With V trimmed by 6 bases and J by 1 base, 1 base remained unmatched. The DNA for the CDR3 is TGTGCCAGCAGCGGGACAGGGGGCACAGATACGCAGTATTTT. It specifies CASSGTGGTDTQYF.

The genes are TRBV2 and TRBJ1-1; D is possibly TRBD1 (6 bases). The CDR3 runs 14 residues. Trimming left V 6 bases short and J 0 bases short, with 11 bases between. Germline V CDR1 and CDR2: SNHLY, FYNNEI. CDR3 nucleotide sequence: TGTGCCAGCAGGCGACAGGCGGTGAACACTGAAGCTTTCTTT. It yields the protein CASRRQAVNTEAFF. Using reference TRBV2 and TRBJ1-1 for the parts outside the CDR3, the full variable domain is EPEVTQTPSHQVTQMGQEVILRCVPISNHLYFYWYRQILGQKVEFLVSFYNNEISEKSEIFDDQFSVERPDGSNFTLKIRSTKLEDSAMYFCASRRQAVNTEAFFGQGTRLTVV.

The chain uses TRBV11-2 and TRBJ2-7; TRBD1 might be the D (6 bases). V lost 3 bases and J lost 3, with 9 bases in between. CDR3 length equals 13 residues. Germline CDR1 SGHAT, CDR2 FQNNGV. The CDR3 loop is CASSFDRNYEQYV. Here the CDR3 DNA reads TGTGCCAGCAGCTTCGACAGGAACTACGAGCAGTACGTC.